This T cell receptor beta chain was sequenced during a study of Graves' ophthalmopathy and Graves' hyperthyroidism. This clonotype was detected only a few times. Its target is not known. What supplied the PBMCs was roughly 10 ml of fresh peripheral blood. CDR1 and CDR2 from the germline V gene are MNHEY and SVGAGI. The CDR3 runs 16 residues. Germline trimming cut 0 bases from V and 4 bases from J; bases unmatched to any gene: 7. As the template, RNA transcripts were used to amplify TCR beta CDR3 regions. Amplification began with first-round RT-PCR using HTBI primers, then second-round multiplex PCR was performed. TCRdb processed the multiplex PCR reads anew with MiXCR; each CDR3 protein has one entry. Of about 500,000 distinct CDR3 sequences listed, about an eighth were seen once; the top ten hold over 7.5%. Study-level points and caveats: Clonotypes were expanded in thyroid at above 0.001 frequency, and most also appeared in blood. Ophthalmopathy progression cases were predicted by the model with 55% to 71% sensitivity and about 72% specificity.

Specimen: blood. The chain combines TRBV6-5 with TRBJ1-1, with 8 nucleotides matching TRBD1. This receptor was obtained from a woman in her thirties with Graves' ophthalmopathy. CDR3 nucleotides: TGTGCCAGCAGTTACTCGAGGTCCAGGGGGCCCACTGAAGCTTTCTTT. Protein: CASSYSRSRGPTEAFF.